This TCR beta chain was documented in a study of PD-1 blockade in classical Hodgkin lymphoma (TCRdb year 2020). About the full investigation: Nivolumab dosing was 3 mg/kg intravenously every 2 weeks, continuing until either disease progression or unacceptable toxicity. The study used TCR beta sequencing and CyTOF to define a peripheral blood immune signature of response to PD-1 blockade in classical Hodgkin lymphoma.

The Qiagen DNeasy kit was used to extract genomic DNA from unsorted PBMCs and from the negatively selected CD4+ and CD8+ fractions. Using primers that anneal to V and J segments, immunoSEQ multiplex PCR amplified the TCR beta CDR3 regions. A synthetic immune receptor repertoire was used to minimize amplification bias, and any residual bias was removed computationally once sequencing was done. The original methods were these. Repertoire diversity was quantified as the Shannon entropy index using custom Python scripts. Unsorted, CD4+ and CD8+ repertoires were analyzed separately, except in combined analyses where CD4+ and CD8+ sequences were merged in silico. A clone counted as expanded when the clone's frequency after treatment rose at least 2-fold relative to C1D1, and clones undetected at baseline were given a pseudocount of 0.5. Clones with 0 or 1 copy at C1D1 were defined as singleton clones, while clones with 2 or more copies were defined as non-singleton clones. Clones expanded in unsorted samples were assigned a CD4+, CD8+ or unknown annotation through matching of protein sequences in sorted samples from the same patient. Wilcoxon tests were applied to paired samples to test diversity changes from C1D1 to C4D1. The table was pulled from immuneACCESS by TCRdb, which kept in-frame rearrangements only. Such tables lose some clones; where checked, under half of the loss comes from unresolved V genes, and the rest has no known cause. V and J calls and clone size are copied from that table; D and trimming were computed from the DNA. Across this sample there are more than 90,000 clones, with roughly 76% seen only once. The top ten hold around 17% of the sample.

Concerning this clone: It lacks a known antigen. No base-level quality is on record; no much larger clone is a single base apart.

In light of the paper, this sample's time point label describes: cycle 2 day 1 (C2D1) of nivolumab. Every trial patient had relapsed after autologous stem cell transplantation, and cohorts A, B and C differed in prior brentuximab vedotin exposure. The trial cohort was composed of approximately 60 patients with relapsed/refractory classical Hodgkin lymphoma, for whom complete response, partial response or progressive disease was recorded as best overall response. Single-agent nivolumab was administered to trial patients in the multi-cohort phase II CheckMate 205 trial. An independent review committee assessed best overall response using the 2007 International Working Group response criteria. Trial PBMCs were collected immediately before nivolumab initiation (C1D1) and during therapy at cycle 2 day 1 and cycle 4 day 1. After peripheral blood was drawn into 8 mL Vacutainer Cell Preparation Tubes, PBMCs were isolated by centrifugation and then cryopreserved.

Study-wide findings and limitations: Diversity was lower in patients who began nivolumab less than 1 year after ASCT, so these patients were left out of later analyses to avoid confounding by immune reconstitution. A significant rise by C4D1 was seen in CD4+ but not CD8+ TCR diversity (p=0.0027 vs p=0.16), with the rise being most apparent in complete responders (p=0.02). The study covered only a single clinical trial cohort, and the causes of the repertoire differences, possibly disease activity or prior therapy, were still not defined. Trial patients with a complete response had baseline diversity similar to that of newly diagnosed patients, while partial responders and progressors had significantly lower diversity. Baseline TCR diversity was reported as lower in newly diagnosed patients than in healthy donors, and lower still in relapsed/refractory patients.

This receptor was identified in a human donor with classical Hodgkin lymphoma. The sequences come from peripheral blood mononuclear cells (PBMCs), collected before the second cycle of nivolumab.

In nucleotides, the sequence is TGCGCCAGCAGCTTGGACAGAGGGAACACTGAAGCTTTCTTT. Its protein reads: CASSLDRGNTEAFF. Recombination joined TRBV5-1 with TRBJ1-1; too little of a D gene remains to name it. V gives up 0 bases and J gives up 1 base, and the segment between their germline ends measures 7 bases. Taken from the germline V gene, the CDR1 and CDR2 loops are SGHRS and YFSETQ. The CDR3 goes from the cysteine to the phenylalanine over 14 residues. The retained sequence is limited to the CDR3, 42 bases, with the frame set at the first base.